These 18 T cell receptor beta chains originate from one sample sequenced in a study of technical replicates of blood from a few donors. This table comes from immunoSEQ multiplex PCR, and its TCRdb copy is limited to in-frame clones, with some not included. The sample records fewer than 90,000 clones, roughly 93% being singletons. Specimen: T cells isolated from PBMCs. These TCRs come from a human donor in good health.

This clone was found once. CDR3 protein: CACLGGSYNSPLHF. The CDR3 DNA reads TGTGCCTGCCTAGGAGGATCCTATAATTCACCCCTCCACTTT. This chain joins TRBV6-1 and TRBJ1-6; D gene ambiguous. Trimming left V 11 bases short and J 1 base short, with 12 bases between. The V gene's germline CDR1 is MNHNS and CDR2 SASEGT. The CDR3 covers 14 residues.

The V call is TRBV5-1, the J call TRBJ2-1; 14 bases agree with TRBD2. This CDR3 is built from 17 residues. Germline V gives CDR1 SGHRS, CDR2 YFSETQ. V lost 0 bases to trimming and J lost 8 bases; unmatched junction nucleotides: 7. Written as DNA, the CDR3 is TGCGCCAGCAGCTTGGCGGCGACTAGCGGGGGGGCGTATGAGCAGTTCTTC. Translated: CASSLAATSGGAYEQFF.

This clone was observed once. The CDR3 bases are TGTGCCAGCAGCTTGTGGTCAGCGGCGGGAGGGCCATACGAGCAGTACTTC. It yields the protein CASSLWSAAGGPYEQYF. The chain couples TRBV5-8 to TRBJ2-7; 9 bases agree with TRBD2. Germline V CDR1 and CDR2: SGHTS, YDEGEE. The CDR3 is made up of 17 amino acids. V dropped 1 base and J dropped 4; count of bases not matched to a gene: 12.

The genes are TRBV9 and TRBJ1-4; D remains unclear. The CDR3 is 13 amino acids. The V end lost 0 bases, the J end lost 10 bases, and 10 bases lay between the germline ends. Looked up from germline, CDR1 is SGDLS and CDR2 is YYNGEE. The CDR3 sequence: CASSVATSGKLFF. In nucleotides, the CDR3 is TGTGCCAGCAGCGTAGCTACTTCTGGAAAACTGTTTTTT.

The chain is built from TRBV7-9 and TRBJ2-1; D might be TRBD1 (6 bases). This CDR3 is 13 amino acids long. V lost 8 bases to trimming and J lost 9 bases, with 17 bases between them. Germline V gene data show CDR1 as SEHNR and CDR2 as FQNEAQ (reference sequence). The CDR3 sequence: CASLYTVGAEQFF. Written as DNA, the CDR3 is TGTGCCAGCCTCTACACGGTGGGGGCTGAGCAGTTCTTC.

The chain links TRBV5-1 to TRBJ1-2; D is unresolved. V was cut by 2 bases and J by 6 bases, with 14 bases left in between. The CDR3 length is 14 residues. Germline-derived CDR1 and CDR2 are SGHRS and YFSETQ. The DNA of the CDR3 is TGCGCCAGCAGCTTATCTCTACGCAACGATGGCTACACCTTC. This codes for CASSLSLRNDGYTF.

The chain carries TRBV6-1 and TRBJ1-2; perhaps TRBD1 as D (5 bases). The germline V gene encodes CDR1 MNHNS and CDR2 SASEGT. Trimming removed 7 bases from V and 6 bases from J, with 12 bases in between. The CDR3 has 12 amino acids. The CDR3 spells CASIGGGDGYTF. The CDR3 DNA is TGTGCCAGCATCGGGGGAGGGGATGGCTACACCTTC.

The rearrangement joins TRBV7-6 to TRBJ2-5, with 9 nucleotides matching TRBD2. V gave up 10 bases and J gave up 5 bases; unmatched junction bases: 20. This CDR3 has 17 residues. From germline, CDR1 is SGHVS and CDR2 FNYEAQ. CDR3 DNA: TGTGCCACCACTCAGCTCCTGGGGGGAGCGGGAGGTGAGACCCAGTACTTC. It specifies CATTQLLGGAGGETQYF.

The chain joins TRBV5-1 to TRBJ1-4; D is undetermined. V dropped 0 bases and J dropped 8 bases, with 11 bases sitting between them. The CDR3 length is 14 residues. Per germline, CDR1 SGHRS and CDR2 YFSETQ. The CDR3 sequence: CASSLDGRREKLFF. For the CDR3, the DNA is TGCGCCAGCAGCTTGGATGGGAGGCGAGAAAAACTGTTTTTT. Full variable domain (remainder filled in from reference TRBV5-1 and TRBJ1-4): KAGVTQTPRYLIKTRGQQVTLSCSPISGHRSVSWYQQTPGQGLQFLFEYFSETQRNKGNFPGRFSGRQFSNSRSEMNVSTLELGDSALYLCASSLDGRREKLFFGSGTQLSVL.

This clone was counted a few times. V gene TRBV2 combines with J gene TRBJ2-7; 10 positions match TRBD2. With V trimmed by 5 bases and J by 7 bases, 8 bases remained unmatched. The CDR3 is 14 residues long. Germline V gene sequence: CDR1 SNHLY, CDR2 FYNNEI. Here the CDR3 reads CASSPGLASREQYF. CDR3 DNA sequence: TGTGCCAGCAGTCCGGGACTAGCGTCCCGGGAGCAGTACTTC.

J is TRBJ2-1 and V is TRBV5-6, with 7 bases fitting TRBD1. The CDR3 is made up of 15 amino acids. V dropped 4 bases and J dropped 5; count of bases not matched to a gene: 9. Germline V gene lookup returns CDR1 SGHDT and CDR2 YYEEEE. The CDR3 loop is CASSGITGANNEQFF. CDR3 bases: TGTGCCAGCAGCGGAATTACAGGGGCCAACAATGAGCAGTTCTTC. Using reference TRBV5-6 and TRBJ2-1 for the parts outside the CDR3, the full variable domain is DAGVTQSPTHLIKTRGQQVTLRCSPKSGHDTVSWYQQALGQGPQFIFQYYEEEERQRGNFPDRFSGHQFPNYSSELNVNALLLGDSALYLCASSGITGANNEQFFGPGTRLTVL.

The V call is TRBV5-1, the J call TRBJ2-3; D unresolved. The CDR3 length is 16 residues. V shed 0 bases and J shed 0 bases, with 11 bases lying between them. Germline V gene lookup returns CDR1 SGHRS and CDR2 YFSETQ. The CDR3 DNA reads TGCGCCAGCAGCTTGGTGAGCCGTGCTAGCACAGATACGCAGTATTTT. Protein sequence: CASSLVSRASTDTQYF.

The rearrangement uses TRBV14 and TRBJ1-1; TRBD1 might be the D (5 bases). CDR1 and CDR2 from the germline V gene are SGHDN and FVKESK. V lost 1 base to trimming and J lost 0 bases, with 21 bases between them. This CDR3 is 19 amino acids long. The CDR3 coding sequence is TGTGCCAGCAGCCAAGTGTCAGTAATCTTTTCAGGGATGAACACTGAAGCTTTCTTT. Its protein product is CASSQVSVIFSGMNTEAFF.

The chain has TRBV9 and TRBJ1-3; D is ambiguous. The CDR3 is 13 residues long. With 2 bases removed from V and 0 bases from J, the gap between germline ends came to 3 bases. The V gene's germline CDR1 is SGDLS and CDR2 YYNGEE. The CDR3, as DNA: TGTGCCAGCAGCGTCAGCTCTGGAAACACCATATATTTT. This codes for CASSVSSGNTIYF.

The rearrangement links TRBV10-3 to TRBJ2-1; possibly TRBD1 for D (6 bases). CDR1 and CDR2 from the germline V gene are ENHRY and SYGVKD. V was cut by 7 bases and J by 6 bases, with 19 bases left in between. The CDR3 extends over 15 amino acids. The CDR3 nucleotides read TGTGCCATCAAAGGGGAAGCAGGGGTTATCAATGAGCAGTTCTTC. Its protein product is CAIKGEAGVINEQFF.

This clone has a single count. J is TRBJ1-2 and V is TRBV11-2; 8 nucleotides match TRBD1. V was clipped by 2 bases and J by 3 bases; unmatched bases: 2. Germline V gives CDR1 SGHAT, CDR2 FQNNGV. The length of the CDR3 is 14 residues. DNA for the CDR3: TGTGCCAGCAGCTTACAGGGGGCCGACTATGGCTACACCTTC. This translates into CASSLQGADYGYTF.

This clone came up once. The CDR3 nucleotides read TGCAGCGTGGTGGGGAGCTGGGCAGGGGGCGAGCAGTACTTC. This codes for CSVVGSWAGGEQYF. V is TRBV29-1 and J is TRBJ2-7, with 7 bases that match TRBD1. The CDR3 extends over 14 amino acids. V was clipped by 6 bases and J by 6 bases; unmatched bases: 14. Germline V gene lookup returns CDR1 SQVTM and CDR2 ANQGSEA.

This chain connects TRBV19 to TRBJ2-5; possible D gene TRBD2, 5 bases. Trimming shortened V by 2 bases and J by 4 bases, and 17 bases separated the two germline ends. The CDR3 length is 16 residues. In germline, CDR1 is LNHDA, CDR2 SQIVND (reference sequence). CDR3 protein: CASSINGNSKGETQYF. CDR3 in DNA: TGTGCCAGTAGTATAAACGGGAACTCGAAAGGAGAGACCCAGTACTTC.